The present TCR beta chain was sequenced within a study of blood T cell repertoires in COVID-19. Study-level information: Sources were T cells, B-cell-depleted T cells, or PBMCs; the material itself was cDNA or gDNA.

Authors' processing steps: For nucleated cells, counts were estimated from reference gene primer amplification. Libraries were prepared by immunoSEQ multiplex PCR; TCRdb keeps only in-frame clonotypes and omits some of them. V and J calls and clone size are given by that table; D and trimming were obtained from the DNA. This repertoire shows over 200,000 clones, roughly 85% found once; its top ten account for 9.5% to 14%. Participant-given clinical history determined each cohort assignment. V shed 9 bases and J 9 bases; nucleotides not matched to a gene: 12. The CDR3 consists of 15 residues. CDR1 is LNHDA, CDR2 SQIVND, per germline (reference sequence).

What was sequenced was PBMCs or T cells enriched from blood (not recorded which). The chain carries TRBV19 and TRBJ1-6; 9 nucleotides line up with TRBD1. The sequence was collected from a man aged 25 to 40 who had recovered from COVID-19. CDR3 sequence: CASKPQGARGSPLHF. The CDR3 DNA follows: TGTGCCAGCAAACCACAGGGGGCGCGGGGTTCACCCCTCCACTTT.